Below, 11 T cell receptor beta chains from the same sample are listed, as sequenced in a study of shared clonotypes between healthy human individuals. The table came from immunoSEQ multiplex PCR; TCRdb's copy has only in-frame clones and leaves some out. This table holds about 710,000 clones, about two thirds found once. Sequencing input: memory CD4+ T cells sorted from blood. The subset: CD45RA-negative fraction. The receptor set was obtained from a woman in her thirties in good health.

The V and J genes are TRBV5-1 and TRBJ2-3; possible D gene TRBD2, 5 bases. V was pared by 0 bases and J by 0 bases, with 11 bases between. This CDR3 is built from 16 residues. Germline-derived CDR1 and CDR2 are SGHRS and YFSETQ. The CDR3 DNA follows: TGCGCCAGCAGCTTGGCCCCGGGGATGAGCACAGATACGCAGTATTTT. As protein: CASSLAPGMSTDTQYF.

This clone was seen only once. CDR3 in DNA: TGTGCCAGCAGCGTAGAAAAGTCCTGGGGCACAGATACGCAGTATTTT. This encodes CASSVEKSWGTDTQYF. The gene calls are TRBV9 and TRBJ2-3; D is ambiguous. CDR1 SGDLS and CDR2 YYNGEE come from the germline V gene. The CDR3 is 16 amino acids. The ends were cut back, 0 bases at V and 1 base at J, with 12 bases in the middle.

This clone was found a few times. This chain joins TRBV7-8 and TRBJ1-1, with D unresolved. The CDR3 runs 13 residues. Germline-derived CDR1 and CDR2 are SGHVS and FQNEAQ. V lost 11 bases and J 1 base, leaving 14 bases between the germline ends. This chain's CDR3 is CAGSLGRNTEAFF. In DNA, the CDR3 is TGTGCCGGAAGTCTTGGACGGAACACTGAAGCTTTCTTT.

The chain employs TRBV2 and TRBJ2-5; no reliable D call. V lost 10 bases, J lost 5 bases, and 11 bases lay in between. CDR1 is SNHLY, CDR2 FYNNEI, per germline. The CDR3 contains 11 residues. CDR3 sequence: CATRPPETQYF. DNA for the CDR3: TGTGCCACCAGACCGCCGGAGACCCAGTACTTC.

A remark on this clone: At one boundary the junction diverges from the germline segment, which might be a read error. Other DNA sequences within the sample encode an identical CDR3. V gene TRBV19 combines with J gene TRBJ1-2, with a tentative D call TRBD1 (6 bases). CDR3 size: 11 residues. Germline loops: CDR1 LNHDA, CDR2 SQIVND (reference sequence). CDR3 sequence (DNA): TGTGCCAGTAGGGACAGATATGGCTACACTTTC. Translating it yields CASRDRYGYTF.

A few counts support this clone. The chain is built from TRBV9 and TRBJ1-4; no clear D gene. This CDR3 is 14 amino acids long. From germline, CDR1 is SGDLS and CDR2 YYNGEE. Deletions cut 3 bases from V and 8 bases from J, with 14 bases between. As DNA, the CDR3 is TGTGCCAGCAGCGAGGGTCTCCCCGGGGAAAAACTGTTTTTT. This sequence encodes CASSEGLPGEKLFF.

The V gene is TRBV18, the J gene TRBJ2-2; D possibly uses TRBD1 or TRBD2 (5 bases each). CDR1 and CDR2 from the germline V gene are KGHSH and LQKENI. CDR3 length: 13 residues. V was trimmed by 4 bases and J by 7 bases, leaving 10 bases between them. The CDR3 protein is CASSLRDDGELFF. In nucleotides, the CDR3 is TGTGCCAGCTCACTCCGGGACGACGGGGAGCTGTTTTTT.

V gene TRBV6-5 combines with J gene TRBJ2-7; unclear D gene. In germline, CDR1 is MNHEY, CDR2 SVGAGI. CDR3 length: 15 amino acids. With 4 bases removed from V and 0 bases from J, the gap between germline ends came to 13 bases. CDR3 in DNA: TGTGCCAGCAGTTCCCCTGGTAGGAGCTCCTACGAGCAGTACTTC. Translated, it gives CASSSPGRSSYEQYF.

V usage is TRBV6-5 and J usage is TRBJ2-7; possible D gene TRBD2, 6 bases. The CDR3 runs 15 residues. The germline V gene encodes CDR1 MNHEY and CDR2 SVGAGI. The V gene lost 3 bases and the J gene lost 1 base, with 13 bases spanning the gap. CDR3 sequence reads: CASSYYPGRSYEQYF. The CDR3 DNA reads TGTGCCAGCAGTTATTATCCGGGGAGGTCCTACGAGCAGTACTTC.

The V and J genes are TRBV7-9 and TRBJ1-5; no clear D. CDR1 and CDR2 from the germline V gene are SEHNR and FQNEAQ (reference sequence). V was pared by 2 bases and J by 6 bases, with 2 bases between. This CDR3 has 11 amino acids. The CDR3 reads CASSLCQPQHF. CDR3 in DNA: TGTGCCAGCAGCTTATGTCAGCCCCAGCATTTT.

The rearrangement uses TRBV15 and TRBJ2-1; 10 nucleotides align to TRBD2. The V and J ends lost 1 base and 9 bases, in that order; junction bases with no gene match: 18. Looked up from germline, CDR1 is LNHNV and CDR2 is YYDKDF (reference sequence). The CDR3 runs 19 residues. The CDR3 loop is CATSRVSSGRLMGTGEQFF. The CDR3 bases are TGTGCCACCAGCAGAGTCTCTAGCGGGAGATTGATGGGTACGGGTGAGCAGTTCTTC.